Many counts were recorded for the clone carrying this T cell receptor beta chain. This specimen belongs to a study of T cells in Graves' hyperthyroidism and ophthalmopathy. With V trimmed by 7 bases and J by 5 bases, 9 bases remained unmatched. CDR3 length equals 15 residues. The V gene's germline CDR1 is MDHEN and CDR2 SYDVKM. Researchers took RNA transcripts and amplified the TCR beta CDR3 regions from them. First-round RT-PCR targeting the TCR CDR3 was performed with the HTBI primer set. TCRdb re-derived calls from the multiplex PCR reads in MiXCR, one entry per CDR3 protein. The table includes about 550,000 distinct CDR3 sequences, less than 25% detected once.

This clonotype was sampled from a man between 18 and 29 years old with Graves' hyperthyroidism. The V call is TRBV28, the J call TRBJ2-2; 8 bases are shared with TRBD2. The material sequenced was blood. The CDR3 sequence: CASNRGGAWTGELFF. CDR3 DNA: TGTGCCAGCAATCGGGGGGGCGCGTGGACCGGGGAGCTGTTTTTT.